This T cell receptor beta chain was identified during a study of cytomegalovirus exposure and HLA in healthy donors (TCRdb year 2017). Regarding the research as a whole: In an earlier analysis of some 550 of the donors, 276 Gb of sequence data and 90 million to 120 million unique TCR beta sequences from some 170 million T cells were reported. Among about 400 genotyped donors of the cohort, an average of approximately 240,000 unique TCR beta nucleotide sequences was sequenced per donor, of which about 18% were non-productive. All discovery cohort repertoires had been generated using a single sequencing platform. To study patterns of TCR occurrence, a later analysis re-analyzed previously published TCR beta repertoires from around 700 donors and added high-resolution HLA genotyping. Class I and class II HLA loci were covered by the typing at four-digit resolution. An early release covering more than 500 HLA-typed donors comprised about 290 gigabases of sequencing data and roughly 86 million unique TCR sequences. Among the roughly 380 genotyped donors, about 85% belonged to the genetic ancestry cluster associated with self-reported Caucasian donors. Typing coverage differed by locus: A, B, C, DRB1 and DQB1 were typed in roughly 629-640 donors, DQA1 in 500 to 550, DPA1 in some 570, and DPB1 in just under 490. A handful of DR-DQ haplotypes were handled as single units for association and clustering because linkage in the cohort was strong. The study profiled the T cell repertoires of more than 500 subjects by immunosequencing and related them to cytomegalovirus serostatus. A later genetic analysis used genome-wide SNP genotypes for about 65% of the roughly 700 donors, treating that subset as a discovery cohort. An earlier analysis of around 640 of the donors used high-throughput TCR beta sequencing to judge whether each TCR beta V gene segment behaved as functional or pseudogenic. High-throughput TCR immunosequencing, statistical association of individual TCRs with disease status, and machine learning were combined to predict cytomegalovirus infection status. The study aimed to test whether signatures of past pathogen exposure could be identified by cataloging public T cell receptors. The later analysis used no new phenotypic data to find candidate immune exposures, relying instead on TCR beta sequences and their occurrence across donors. Along with the approximately 670-subject first cohort, a separate validation cohort of 120 different subjects was used. Donor age, sex, ethnicity and CMV serostatus were compiled together with the repertoire data. General study outcomes and caveats: Because HLA typing was unavailable for some donors at each locus, only the typed subset was used in association tests. A later analysis found that TCR association rates varied across HLA loci, with DRB1 alleles showing the most associated TCRs and HLA-C alleles the fewest. Assigning TCR associations to individual alleles was difficult when HLA alleles, especially DR and DQ, strongly co-occurred. Compared with the roughly 670-donor mean, donors in an Asian-associated ancestry cluster had fewer N-insertions in productive TCRs, according to a later genetic analysis. Specific HLA alleles were associated with more than 15,000 TCR beta sequences at a false discovery rate of 0.05 in a later analysis. Cytomegalovirus status was reported to be diagnosed by the classifier with high specificity and sensitivity in both the original and validation cohorts. A later genetic analysis associated a missense DCLRE1C variant with V-gene and J-gene trimming of TCR beta chains, and an independent cohort replicated the association. Only TCR beta chains were sequenced in this cohort, and the absence of alpha or paired-chain data limited detectable features. Sequencing depth was assumed to be roughly uniform across donors in the presence/absence analyses, though that assumption may not hold. A group of highly shared sequence variants was considered likely to be a technical artifact of the sequencing pipeline. While some public TCRs were present in many individuals, most TCR sequences turned up only very rarely across donors. The authors suggested that the approach could potentially be extended to other disease states and immunological phenotypes. Linkage disequilibrium might explain the correlated functional status among segregating V segments, but an unknown experimental factor could not be excluded. In a later analysis, most CMV-associated TCR beta chains were found to appear HLA-restricted, with HLA associations seemingly driven largely by CMV exposure. In an earlier analysis of under 600 of the donors, most TCR beta V segments were observed in productive rearrangements about 87% or about 30% of the time, broadly matching IMGT annotations. CMV serostatus was the only immune exposure information available for the cohort. A total of around 150 TCR beta chains were listed by the study as associated with cytomegalovirus. Because counts were too low, around 17 rarely observed V segments, including chromosome 9 orphons, were left out of the earlier analysis of 587 of the donors. A further reported finding was that TCR beta sequences accurately predicted the HLA-A and HLA-B alleles for most subjects in the first cohort. According to a later analysis, parvovirus B19, influenza, CMV and Epstein-Barr virus appeared linked to several top co-occurrence clusters. In a later analysis, HLA-associated TCR beta chains were found to be more clonally expanded and to have lower generation probabilities than equally common non-associated chains. The 87-base-pair reads could not distinguish some IMGT-functional V segments, including TRBV6-2 and TRBV6-3, so those segments were excluded. Three of the identified cytomegalovirus-associated TCR beta chains were confirmed in vitro to be specific for cytomegalovirus antigens.

For this clone: No cognate antigen has been identified for it. No qualities accompany the bases; no much larger clone lies one base away. Other nucleotide sequences from this sample produce the same CDR3.

Library method: the immunoSEQ multiplex PCR assay. For the multiplex PCR, a mixture combining 60 forward primers for TCR Vbeta segments and 13 reverse primers for TCR Jbeta segments was used. The CDR3 region of rearranged TCR beta genes was amplified from genomic DNA with a multiplex PCR assay. On the Illumina HiSeq System, the amplified TCR beta libraries were sequenced as 87-base-pair reads. As for the authors' bioinformatics: In a later analysis, around 80 million unique TCR beta chains were counted across the 500 to 850 repertoires, and about 10 million of these chains were shared by at least two donors. Raw reads were error-corrected and collapsed into unique sequences by a nearest-neighbor algorithm in which closely related sequences were merged to remove PCR and sequencing errors. Alignment of CDR3 sequences to IMGT reference sequences was used to assign V, D and J gene segments. For a sequence to be retained, a match of at least six nucleotides to both a V gene segment and a J gene segment was required. A rearrangement counted as productive if the CDR3 had no stop codons and remained in frame with V and J, and every other rearrangement counted as non-productive. CDR3 was defined according to IMGT convention as the region running from the second conserved V-encoded cysteine to the conserved J-encoded phenylalanine. Sequences without an unambiguous match to a single V gene segment were excluded from the earlier analysis of 450 to 750 of the donors. An earlier analysis of 500 to 700 of the donors classified V segments as functional when productive rearrangements were above 56.7% and as segregating when the standard deviation between donors was above 5%. A statistical classification framework was built for diagnosing cytomegalovirus status from the catalog of TCR beta chain sequences. A later analysis assigned V and J genes by comparing TCR nucleotide sequences with IMGT/GENE-DB human TR gene sequences. The TCRdist pipeline was used in a later analysis to assign CDR3 sequences and most-parsimonious VDJ recombination scenarios. In a later analysis, each TCR beta chain was defined by its CDR3 amino acid sequence together with its V-gene family, and reads lacking a unique V-gene family were excluded. In a later analysis, 450 to 600 highly shared, low-generation-probability nucleotide sequences were removed to address suspected cross-contamination and a sequencing artifact. A later analysis calculated a clonal expansion index for each public chain from normalized within-repertoire ranks of inferred template counts. In a later analysis, generation probabilities were computed with a VDJ recombination model fitted to out-of-frame rearrangements, and the resulting probabilities were checked against IGoR. Hypergeometric tests were used in a later analysis to score TCR-TCR, TCR-HLA and TCR-CMV co-occurrence, with a repertoire-size bias correction applied to the TCR pairs. False discovery rates were estimated in a later analysis by permuting HLA or CMV assignments 20 times. A later analysis grouped co-occurring TCRs with DBSCAN, adding TCRdist sequence similarity when clustering within HLA-allele-positive subsets. For co-occurrence clustering, repertoires with fewer than 30,000 or more than 120,000 public chains were excluded, along with 4 to 6 repertoires with anomalous nucleotide sharing. This immuneACCESS table, as held by TCRdb, lists in-frame sequences with V and J called but not all clones. Of the missing ones, under half trace to an unresolved V gene in checked studies; the others have no known cause. The V and J calls and the clone size are those of that table, but D and trimming were determined from the DNA. Present in this sample are around 130,000 clones, around 74% of which were seen just once. 5.5% to 8.5% of the sample is held by the ten biggest clonotypes.

V is clipped by 1 base and J by 3 bases, and the sequence between their germline boundaries is 8 bases long. The cysteine opens and the phenylalanine closes a CDR3 of 14 amino acids. Just CDR3 DNA is preserved here, 42 bases in frame from base 1. CDR1 SGHNT and CDR2 YENEEA are derived from the germline V gene. The cohort comprised some 680 healthy bone marrow donors. Cohort members were all nominally healthy when sampled, although unrecorded immune exposures were likely present. The donor was CMV seropositive and belonged to the group of about 290 seropositive cohort members. A peripheral blood sample was provided by each donor, and peripheral blood mononuclear cells were used for TCR beta sequencing. The Qiagen DNeasy Blood Extraction Kit was used to extract genomic DNA from the blood cell samples.

This clonotype was obtained from a man aged 35 to 55 in good health and CMV-seropositive. Recombination connected TRBV11-3 to TRBJ2-3, with a weak D call of TRBD1 (6 bases match). The sample taken for sequencing was PBMCs. Here is the DNA: TGTGCCAGCAGCTTAGGGGGGCTAACAGATACGCAGTATTTT. It is translated as CASSLGGLTDTQYF.